These T cell receptor beta chains were read from a single sample in a study of blood T cell repertoires in COVID-19. Some clones are missing from TCRdb's copy, which holds only in-frame ones; the method was immunoSEQ multiplex PCR. The repertoire has around 480,000 clones, roughly nine tenths of them found once; the top ten carry about 0.7%. Sequencing was done on a sample of PBMCs or T cells enriched from blood (not recorded which). Source of these receptors: a woman aged 18-29 years who had recovered from COVID-19. The CDR3 runs from the conserved cysteine through the conserved F or W. A D gene is named only where the DNA matches it firmly. Clone size is shown for a subset of rows, as once, few, many or a class of expanded clone.

clone size,CDR3 length,D gene,V gene,J gene,CDR3 protein,CDR3 DNA
NA,12,TRBD1,TRBV30,TRBJ1-5,CAWGDRNQPQHF,TGTGCCTGGGGGGACAGAAATCAGCCCCAGCATTTT
NA,16,TRBD2,TRBV13,TRBJ2-5,CASSLGLAVQQETQYF,TGTGCCAGCAGCCTCGGACTAGCGGTTCAACAAGAGACCCAGTACTTC
once,14,TRBD1,TRBV28,TRBJ1-6,CASSLQGANSPLHF,TGTGCCAGCAGTCTACAGGGGGCTAATTCACCCCTCCACTTT
NA,13,TRBD1,TRBV12-3/TRBV12-4,TRBJ1-5,CASRGQADQPQHF,TGTGCCAGCAGGGGACAGGCCGATCAGCCCCAGCATTTT
NA,16,TRBD2,TRBV7-8,TRBJ2-3,CASSLAGTSVTDTQYF,TGTGCCAGCAGCTTAGCCGGGACTAGCGTTACAGATACGCAGTATTTT
NA,15,NA,TRBV5-1,TRBJ1-1,CASSLGGGRNTEAFF,TGCGCCAGCAGCTTGGGGGGCGGTAGGAACACTGAAGCTTTCTTT
NA,15,TRBD1,TRBV9,TRBJ1-5,CASSVEGTGVQPQHF,TGTGCCAGCAGCGTAGAGGGAACAGGGGTTCAGCCCCAGCATTTT
NA,15,TRBD2,TRBV5-8,TRBJ2-5,CASSSGLAAEETQYF,TGTGCCAGCAGCTCCGGACTAGCGGCCGAAGAGACCCAGTACTTC
NA,11,NA,TRBV10-2,TRBJ2-1,CASLGGYEQFF,TGCGCCTCCCTTGGGGGGTATGAGCAGTTCTTC
NA,14,NA,TRBV3-1/TRBV3-2,TRBJ2-3,CASSFGTSTDTQYF,TGTGCCAGCAGCTTTGGGACTAGCACAGATACGCAGTATTTT
NA,18,NA,TRBV18,TRBJ1-1,CASSPQVAAGRTNTEAFF,TGTGCCAGCTCACCACAGGTGGCCGCAGGGAGGACGAACACTGAAGCTTTCTTT
NA,17,TRBD1,TRBV10-1,TRBJ2-7,CASSESPGTGMDHEQYF,TGCGCCAGCAGTGAGTCCCCGGGGACAGGGATGGACCACGAGCAGTACTTC
NA,10,NA,TRBV20-1,TRBJ2-3,CSAEADTQYF,TGCAGTGCGGAGGCAGATACGCAGTATTTT
NA,13,TRBD2,TRBV30,TRBJ2-5,CAWSSSGGETQYF,TGTGCCTGGAGTTCTAGCGGGGGAGAGACCCAGTACTTC
NA,15,NA,TRBV25-1,TRBJ1-2,CASSGWTDSNYGYTF,TGTGCCAGCAGTGGATGGACAGACTCTAACTATGGCTACACCTTC
NA,16,NA,TRBV4-2,TRBJ2-2,CASSQDQAGLTGELFF,TGTGCCAGCAGCCAAGATCAAGCGGGCCTCACCGGGGAGCTGTTTTTT
NA,11,NA,TRBV27,TRBJ2-7,CASHDGYEQYF,TGTGCCAGTCACGACGGGTACGAGCAGTACTTC
NA,13,NA,TRBV7-9,TRBJ2-3,CASSLFRGDTQYF,TGTGCCAGCAGCTTATTCCGGGGGGATACGCAGTATTTT
once,14,TRBD1,TRBV11-2,TRBJ2-7,CASSLGQGGYEQYF,TGTGCCAGCAGCTTGGGACAGGGAGGCTACGAGCAGTACTTC
NA,15,NA,TRBV2,TRBJ1-5,CASSFTTGSGQPQHF,TGTGCCAGCAGTTTTACTACAGGGTCTGGTCAGCCCCAGCATTTT
NA,12,NA,TRBV12-3/TRBV12-4,TRBJ1-1,CASSNGGTEAFF,TGTGCCAGCTCAAACGGCGGGACTGAAGCTTTCTTT
once,15,NA,TRBV7-9,TRBJ1-1,CASSLGGLRNTEAFF,TGTGCCAGCAGCTTAGGTGGACTCCGGAACACTGAAGCTTTCTTT
NA,17,NA,TRBV5-1,TRBJ2-3,CASSLAGGLVSTDTQYF,TGCGCCAGCAGCTTGGCCGGGGGATTGGTGAGCACAGATACGCAGTATTTT
NA,11,NA,TRBV6-1,TRBJ1-2,CASSERGGFTF,TGTGCCAGCAGTGAACGGGGTGGGTTCACCTTC
NA,13,NA,TRBV6-5,TRBJ2-7,CASCHREGIEQYF,TGTGCCAGCTGCCACAGGGAGGGGATCGAGCAGTACTTC
few,13,NA,TRBV7-9,TRBJ2-5,CASSSQDQETQYF,TGTGCCAGCAGCTCACAGGACCAAGAGACCCAGTACTTC
NA,12,NA,TRBV28,TRBJ1-1,CASSLQGPEAFF,TGTGCCAGCAGTCTTCAGGGGCCTGAAGCTTTCTTT
NA,14,NA,TRBV5-1,TRBJ1-1,CASRDGHQNTEAFF,TGCGCCAGCAGGGACGGACACCAGAACACTGAAGCTTTCTTT
NA,15,TRBD2,TRBV7-9,TRBJ2-5,CASSAGTSLQETQYF,TGTGCCAGCAGCGCAGGGACTAGCCTTCAAGAGACCCAGTACTTC
few,16,TRBD2,TRBV5-5,TRBJ2-1,CASSSSSGGAFNEQFF,TGTGCCAGCAGCTCCTCAAGCGGGGGGGCCTTCAATGAGCAGTTCTTC
NA,13,NA,TRBV24-1,TRBJ1-5,CATSATGNQPQHF,TGTGCCACCAGTGCCACAGGGAATCAGCCCCAGCATTTT
NA,12,TRBD2,TRBV7-2,TRBJ2-7,CASSLPGGEQYF,TGTGCCAGCAGCTTACCCGGGGGGGAGCAGTACTTC
NA,12,NA,TRBV30,TRBJ2-3,CAWSPVTDTQYF,TGTGCCTGGAGTCCCGTTACAGATACGCAGTATTTT
NA,12,NA,TRBV15,TRBJ1-2,CATSETNYGYTF,TGTGCCACCAGCGAGACTAACTATGGCTACACCTTC
once,15,TRBD2,TRBV18,TRBJ2-5,CASSPPEPSGKTQYF,TGTGCCAGCTCACCCCCCGAACCCAGCGGGAAGACCCAGTACTTC
NA,15,NA,TRBV5-1,TRBJ1-4,CASRKVSGSDEKLFF,TGCGCCAGCAGAAAAGTTTCAGGGTCGGATGAAAAACTGTTTTTT
NA,16,TRBD2,TRBV30,TRBJ2-1,CAWSVYLGAGRNEQFF,TGTGCCTGGAGTGTATATCTGGGAGCGGGGCGAAATGAGCAGTTCTTC
NA,17,NA,TRBV5-6,TRBJ2-7,CASSSGTQGQRPYEQYF,TGTGCCAGCAGTTCAGGCACACAGGGTCAACGACCCTACGAGCAGTACTTC
NA,12,NA,TRBV30,TRBJ1-1,CAWKVEWTEAFF,TGTGCCTGGAAAGTAGAGTGGACTGAAGCTTTCTTT
NA,18,NA,TRBV9,TRBJ1-3,CASSLGVGTGLAGNTIYF,TGTGCCAGCAGCCTAGGCGTGGGAACTGGACTAGCTGGAAACACCATATATTTT
NA,14,NA,TRBV10-3,TRBJ2-3,CAIRRGADGDTQYF,TGTGCCATCCGCCGGGGGGCCGACGGAGATACGCAGTATTTT
NA,13,NA,TRBV5-6,TRBJ2-5,CASSLDTQETQYF,TGTGCCAGCAGCTTGGACACCCAAGAGACCCAGTACTTC
NA,15,NA,TRBV10-2,TRBJ1-3,CASSVAGNPGNTIYF,TGCGCCAGCAGTGTCGCGGGAAACCCCGGAAACACCATATATTTT
NA,13,NA,TRBV28,TRBJ2-2,CASLGGQDGELFF,TGTGCCAGCTTGGGGGGGCAGGACGGGGAGCTGTTTTTT
few,14,NA,TRBV18,TRBJ1-1,CASSPGLMNTEAFF,TGTGCCAGCTCACCGGGACTTATGAACACTGAAGCTTTCTTT
NA,15,NA,TRBV2,TRBJ2-7,CASSARDFTSYEQYF,TGTGCCAGCAGTGCAAGGGACTTCACCTCCTACGAGCAGTACTTC
NA,15,TRBD1,TRBV6-5,TRBJ1-2,CASSQRGQGSSGYTF,TGTGCCAGCAGCCAACGGGGACAGGGATCCTCCGGCTACACCTTC
NA,16,NA,TRBV5-6,TRBJ1-3,CASSLGDTYSGNTIYF,TGTGCCAGCAGCTTAGGGGACACCTACTCTGGAAACACCATATATTTT
NA,10,NA,TRBV2,TRBJ1-2,CASSEGRANF,TGTGCCAGCAGTGAAGGCAGGGCCAACTTC
NA,20,NA,TRBV28,TRBJ2-3,CASSLGLGYIRTGSTDTQYF,TGTGCCAGCAGCTTAGGACTAGGGTACATTCGGACAGGGAGCACAGATACGCAGTATTTT
NA,13,NA,TRBV6-6,TRBJ1-3,CASSYGEGNTIYF,TGTGCCAGCAGTTACGGGGAGGGCAACACCATATATTTT
NA,14,NA,TRBV28,TRBJ2-7,CASSPGGRAYEQYF,TGTGCCAGCAGTCCCGGGGGTCGGGCCTACGAGCAGTACTTC